This T cell receptor (beta chain) is drawn from a study of T cell responses to AZD1222 COVID-19 vaccine. Study overall: Pooled samples include second doses given at about 4 or 12 weeks.

General study results and limits: Mostly white British, mostly female donors; authors suggested clonal diversity may be underestimated. In all cases, repertoires were sampled only after the peak T cell response. As reported, nearly half of all spike-specific TCRs target variant regions that are unmutated.

Profiled with immunoSEQ multiplex PCR; TCRdb holds only in-frame clones, not every one. The sample includes around 170,000 clones, approximately 90% seen only once; the top ten take approximately 4.8%. The CDR3 sequence is 16 residues long. V trimming: 1 base; J trimming: 7 bases; junction bases outside the gene matches: 6. The V gene's germline CDR1 is KGHSH and CDR2 LQKENI. Concerning this clone: The target antigen is unknown.

The chain uses TRBV18 and TRBJ2-1; 11 nucleotides align to TRBD2. The TCR was taken from an adult in good health. The specimen was peripheral blood, collected on day 0 of AZD1222 vaccination. CDR3 loop: CASSPRESSGRNEQFF. CDR3 nucleotide sequence: TGTGCCAGCTCACCACGGGAGTCTAGCGGGAGGAATGAGCAGTTCTTC.